This entry lists 3 T cell receptor beta chains sequenced from one sample in a study of blood T cell repertoires in COVID-19. The data were produced by immunoSEQ multiplex PCR, yet TCRdb's version contains in-frame clones alone and is incomplete. The table records roughly 300,000 clones, 65% to 90% of them present only once. The sequenced material came from peripheral blood. Receptor source: a human donor in a cohort sampled during active COVID-19.

The rearrangement uses TRBV18 and TRBJ1-1; 7 bases are a match to TRBD1. Germline V gene sequence: CDR1 KGHSH, CDR2 LQKENI. CDR3 length: 14 amino acids. J gave up 4 bases and V 2 bases, and 4 bases lay outside the gene matches. CDR3 coding DNA: TGTGCCAGCTCACCAATACAGGGGAGCACTGAAGCTTTCTTT. The encoded protein is CASSPIQGSTEAFF.

This clone was detected only once. The chain couples TRBV30 to TRBJ2-7; maybe TRBD2 (7 bases). Trimming stripped 0 bases from V and 0 bases from J, with 9 bases between. CDR3 length: 14 residues. CDR1 and CDR2 from the germline V gene are GTSNPN and SVGIG (reference sequence). CDR3 in DNA: TGTGCCTGGAGTGTAGGGGGGGGCTCCTACGAGCAGTACTTC. This codes for CAWSVGGGSYEQYF. Full variable domain (rest looked up from reference TRBV30 and TRBJ2-7): SQTIHQWPATLVQPVGSPLSLECTVEGTSNPNLYWYRQAAGRGLQLLFYSVGIGQISSEVPQNLSASRPQDRQFILSSKKLLLSDSGFYLCAWSVGGGSYEQYFGPGTRLTVT.

This clone turned up a few times. The V gene is TRBV12-3 or TRBV12-4, the J gene TRBJ2-1; possible D gene TRBD2, 5 bases. Between the trimmed V and J ends, which lost 6 bases and 5 bases, there was a span of 8 bases. CDR3 length: 12 amino acids. CDR3 sequence reads: CASRRADNEQFF. CDR3 in DNA: TGTGCCAGCAGGCGGGCCGACAATGAGCAGTTCTTC.